This TCR beta chain derives from a study of vaccination effects on CD4 cells after COVID-19. Study-level background: Two convalescent patients were sampled 16 days and one week before vaccination. Study-level points and caveats: Few convalescent patients were studied, and early post-infection samples were lacking. Post-vaccine spike-reactive clones in convalescents were mainly new vaccine-induced clones.

This table comes from immunoSEQ multiplex PCR, and its TCRdb copy is limited to in-frame clones, with some not included. Among 55,000 to 90,000 clones listed, around 72% were seen once. CD4+ T cells specific for antigen were expanded with viral peptide pools by the ViraFEST assay before sequencing. Subsequent to a culture period of around eleven days, CD4+ T cells were isolated. By PCR, the person was confirmed to have had SARS-CoV-2 infection between March and December 2020. Both day 3 and day 7 saw half the medium replaced with IL-2 medium. V lost 7 bases, J lost 4 bases, and 9 bases stayed unmatched. CDR1 is SGHRS and CDR2 is YFSETQ in the germline V gene. The CDR3 consists of 15 residues. In regard to this clone: Its antigen remains unknown.

The clonotype originates from a human donor who had a prior SARS-CoV-2 infection. The sequences come from CD4+ T cells from PBMCs cultured with HIV peptides, collected before COVID-19 vaccination. Sample subset: HIV-1 Nef peptide pool negative control/reference culture. The V call is TRBV5-1, the J call TRBJ2-7; TRBD1 matches 12 bases. CDR3 sequence (DNA): TGCGCCAGCTCGGGACAGGGGGCTGGAATGTACGAGCAGTACTTC. Its protein product is CASSGQGAGMYEQYF.